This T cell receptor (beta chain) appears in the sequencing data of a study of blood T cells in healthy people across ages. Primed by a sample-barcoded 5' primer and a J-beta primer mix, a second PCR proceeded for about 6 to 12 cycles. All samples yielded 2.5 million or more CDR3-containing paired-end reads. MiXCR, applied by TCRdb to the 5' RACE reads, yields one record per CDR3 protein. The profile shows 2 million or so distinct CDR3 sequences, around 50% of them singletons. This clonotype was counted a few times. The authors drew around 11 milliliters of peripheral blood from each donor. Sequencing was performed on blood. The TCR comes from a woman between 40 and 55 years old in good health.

The CDR3 here is CASSFRDSAYEQYF. CDR3 sequence (DNA): TGCGCCAGCAGCTTCCGGGACAGTGCCTACGAGCAGTACTTC. The J gene is TRBJ2-7, the V gene TRBV5-1; TRBD1 aligns across 7 bases. The ends lost 2 bases at V and 2 bases at J; junction bases unmatched: 4. CDR1 and CDR2 from the germline V gene are SGHRS and YFSETQ. The CDR3 covers 14 residues. The full variable domain, completed using reference TRBV5-1 and TRBJ2-7, is KAGVTQTPRYLIKTRGQQVTLSCSPISGHRSVSWYQQTPGQGLQFLFEYFSETQRNKGNFPGRFSGRQFSNSRSEMNVSTLELGDSALYLCASSFRDSAYEQYFGPGTRLTVT.